This T cell receptor (beta chain) was profiled in a study of technical replicates of blood from a handful of donors. The data were produced by immunoSEQ multiplex PCR, yet TCRdb's version contains in-frame clones alone and is incomplete. Seen here are approximately 50,000 clones, 86% observed once, and the top ten hold 5% to 6%. The CDR3 has 16 residues. Between the trimmed V and J ends, which lost 2 bases and 1 base, there was a span of 13 bases. CDR1 is SGHRS, CDR2 YFSETQ, per germline. This clone was detected once. The specimen sequenced was PBMCs. The source of this sequence is a human donor in good health. Some clones in this sample may be carry-over from other donors' samples. V gene TRBV5-1 combines with J gene TRBJ2-1; D is perhaps TRBD1 (7 bases). CDR3 sequence reads: CASSFWAGGSYNEQFF. Written as DNA, the CDR3 is TGCGCCAGCAGCTTTTGGGCAGGGGGGTCCTACAATGAGCAGTTCTTC. The full variable domain, with the rest looked up from reference TRBV5-1 and TRBJ2-1, is KAGVTQTPRYLIKTRGQQVTLSCSPISGHRSVSWYQQTPGQGLQFLFEYFSETQRNKGNFPGRFSGRQFSNSRSEMNVSTLELGDSALYLCASSFWAGGSYNEQFFGPGTRLTVL.